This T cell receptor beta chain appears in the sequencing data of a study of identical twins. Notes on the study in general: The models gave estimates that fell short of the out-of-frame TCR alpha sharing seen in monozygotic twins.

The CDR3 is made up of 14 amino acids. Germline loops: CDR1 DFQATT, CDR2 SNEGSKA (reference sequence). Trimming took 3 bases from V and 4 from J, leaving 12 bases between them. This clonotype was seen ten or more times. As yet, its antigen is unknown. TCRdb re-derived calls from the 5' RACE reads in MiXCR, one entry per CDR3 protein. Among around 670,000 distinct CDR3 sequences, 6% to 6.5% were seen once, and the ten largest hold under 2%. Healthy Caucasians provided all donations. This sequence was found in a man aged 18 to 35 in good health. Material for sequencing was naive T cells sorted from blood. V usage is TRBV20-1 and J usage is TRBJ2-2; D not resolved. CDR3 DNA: TGCAGTGCTAGTCATCTGGGGATCACCGGGGAGCTGTTTTTT. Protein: CSASHLGITGELFF.